These T cell receptor beta chains were read from a single sample in a study of T-cell memory formation after mild COVID-19. MiXCR was run by TCRdb on the 5' RACE reads, yielding one entry per CDR3 protein. The table shows 300,000 to 350,000 distinct CDR3 sequences, with 15% to 20% occurring only once. Sequencing was carried out using PBMCs or a T cell subset sorted from them (not recorded which). These receptors were collected from a young man who had mild COVID-19 (a few samples of this study predate the infection). Cell type and time point are not known. The CDR3 runs from the conserved cysteine through the conserved F or W. The D gene is left open where the match is weak. A row's size may be missing; if present it is once, few, many or a size class.

abundance | j_gene | d_gene | len | v_gene | CDR3aa | CDR3nt
few | TRBJ1-2 | - | 13 | TRBV6-5 | CASSYQGNYGYTF | TGTGCCAGCAGTTACCAGGGAAACTATGGCTACACCTTC
- | TRBJ1-6 | - | 15 | TRBV5-1 | CASSFGTGSYSPLHF | TGCGCCAGCAGCTTCGGGACGGGGTCTTATTCACCCCTCCACTTT
few | TRBJ2-7 | - | 15 | TRBV7-9 | CASSLDGQLSYEQYF | TGTGCCAGCAGCTTAGATGGACAGCTCTCCTACGAGCAGTACTTC
- | TRBJ1-3 | - | 14 | TRBV2 | CASRGAGNGNTIYF | TGTGCCAGCAGGGGGGCGGGGAACGGAAACACCATATATTTT
- | TRBJ2-5 | - | 14 | TRBV7-2 | CASSQAGYQETQYF | TGTGCCAGCAGCCAGGCGGGGTACCAAGAGACCCAGTACTTC
few | TRBJ2-1 | - | 12 | TRBV7-3 | CASSRDGVEQFF | TGTGCCAGCAGCCGTGACGGGGTTGAGCAGTTCTTC
- | TRBJ2-4 | - | 18 | TRBV4-3 | CASSQDTGPVLAKNIQYF | TGCGCCAGCAGCCAAGATACTGGGCCAGTTCTAGCCAAAAACATTCAGTACTTC
- | TRBJ2-6 | - | 14 | TRBV7-3 | CASSPFKSPNVLTF | TGTGCCAGCAGCCCGTTCAAGTCCCCCAACGTCCTGACTTTC
many | TRBJ2-7 | - | 14 | TRBV5-1 | CASSSTGTTAEQYF | TGCGCCAGCAGCTCCACGGGGACAACCGCGGAGCAGTACTTC
- | TRBJ2-5 | - | 13 | TRBV7-6 | CASSLTLQETQYF | TGTGCCAGCAGCTTGACACTCCAAGAGACCCAGTACTTC
- | TRBJ2-3 | - | 12 | TRBV7-2 | CASRAAGDTQYF | TGTGCCAGCAGGGCCGCGGGAGATACGCAGTATTTT
many | TRBJ1-6 | - | 14 | TRBV18 | CASSSASTNSPLHF | TGTGCCAGCTCGAGTGCGTCTACCAATTCACCCCTCCACTTT
- | TRBJ2-6 | - | 16 | TRBV24-1 | CATSVVRTPGANVLTF | TGTGCCACCAGTGTCGTTCGAACCCCTGGGGCCAACGTCCTGACTTTC
- | TRBJ1-5 | - | 15 | TRBV15 | CATSFLEGSNQPQHF | TGTGCCACCAGCTTCCTCGAGGGTAGCAATCAGCCCCAGCATTTT
few | TRBJ2-5 | - | 15 | TRBV4-1 | CASRNVEGREETQYF | TGCGCCAGCAGGAATGTTGAGGGTCGGGAGGAGACCCAGTACTTC
- | TRBJ2-6 | - | 16 | TRBV7-9 | CASSFRDYSGANVLTF | TGTGCCAGCAGCTTCAGGGATTACTCTGGGGCCAACGTCCTGACTTTC
- | TRBJ2-5 | TRBD1 | 16 | TRBV12-3/TRBV12-4 | CASSSRGTGVGETQYF | TGTGCCAGCAGTTCCAGGGGGACAGGGGTCGGGGAGACCCAGTACTTC
- | TRBJ1-1 | - | 17 | TRBV7-3 | CASSLAPMGGMNTEAFF | TGTGCCAGCAGCTTAGCCCCGATGGGAGGGATGAACACTGAAGCTTTCTTT
- | TRBJ2-7 | - | 13 | TRBV6-5 | CASSYRQLSQQYF | TGTGCCAGCAGTTACCGACAACTCTCCCAGCAGTACTTC
many | TRBJ2-7 | TRBD2 | 13 | TRBV19 | CAGTSGPTYEQYF | TGTGCCGGAACTAGCGGTCCCACCTACGAGCAGTACTTC
- | TRBJ1-6 | - | 15 | TRBV4-3 | CASSQGGARNSPLHF | TGCGCCAGCAGCCAAGGGGGGGCCCGTAATTCACCCCTCCACTTT
- | TRBJ1-6 | - | 13 | TRBV9 | CARGVRRNSPLHF | TGTGCCAGGGGGGTTCGGCGGAATTCACCCCTCCACTTT
- | TRBJ2-7 | TRBD1 | 15 | TRBV18 | CASSPPGQRGWEQYF | TGTGCCAGCTCACCACCGGGACAGAGAGGGTGGGAGCAGTACTTC
- | TRBJ2-1 | TRBD2 | 16 | TRBV5-1 | CASSLVEAGAYNEQFF | TGCGCCAGCAGCTTGGTTGAAGCGGGGGCCTACAATGAGCAGTTCTTC
- | TRBJ1-1 | - | 12 | TRBV7-9 | CASSLYTPEAFF | TGTGCCAGCAGCCTATACACCCCTGAAGCTTTCTTT
few | TRBJ1-6 | TRBD1 | 13 | TRBV10-2 | CANRRDRDSPLHF | TGCGCCAACCGCCGGGACAGGGATTCACCCCTCCACTTT
- | TRBJ2-5 | TRBD1 | 14 | TRBV4-1 | CASSNPGQQETQYF | TGCGCCAGCAGCAATCCGGGACAGCAAGAGACCCAGTACTTC
- | TRBJ2-5 | - | 14 | TRBV4-3 | CASSQDFTQETQYF | TGCGCCAGCAGCCAAGATTTTACCCAAGAGACCCAGTACTTC
few | TRBJ2-2 | TRBD1 | 16 | TRBV19 | CASRPRDRVNTGELFF | TGTGCCAGCCGCCCCCGGGACAGGGTTAATACCGGGGAGCTGTTTTTT
- | TRBJ2-5 | TRBD2 | 17 | TRBV7-6 | CASSLGTSGAYQETQYF | TGTGCCAGCAGCCTGGGGACTAGCGGAGCGTACCAAGAGACCCAGTACTTC
- | TRBJ2-5 | - | 14 | TRBV2 | CASRRDSHQETQYF | TGTGCCAGCAGGCGGGACAGCCATCAAGAGACCCAGTACTTC
- | TRBJ2-4 | TRBD2 | 15 | TRBV6-5 | CASSSSSGAKNIQYF | TGTGCCAGCAGTTCGAGCAGCGGGGCGAAAAACATTCAGTACTTC
- | TRBJ2-5 | - | 15 | TRBV9 | CASSVGVGGEETQYF | TGTGCCAGCAGCGTAGGCGTTGGCGGGGAAGAGACCCAGTACTTC
- | TRBJ2-2 | TRBD1 | 16 | TRBV7-9 | CASSPNRGRDTGELFF | TGTGCCAGCAGCCCCAACAGGGGGCGAGACACCGGGGAGCTGTTTTTT
few | TRBJ1-5 | - | 16 | TRBV28 | CASSPRGTGTHQPQHF | TGTGCCAGCAGTCCTCGGGGGACGGGGACCCATCAGCCCCAGCATTTT
few | TRBJ2-5 | - | 13 | TRBV12-3/TRBV12-4 | CASSFGRKETQYF | TGTGCCAGCAGTTTCGGCAGAAAAGAGACCCAGTACTTC
- | TRBJ2-3 | TRBD2 | 17 | TRBV7-2 | CASSLPRLAGLPDTQYF | TGTGCCAGCAGCTTACCCAGACTAGCGGGGCTCCCAGATACGCAGTATTTT
few | TRBJ2-3 | - | 10 | TRBV20-1 | CSAVWDTQYF | TGCAGTGCCGTATGGGATACGCAGTATTTT
- | TRBJ2-2 | TRBD1 | 12 | TRBV29-1 | CSVATGAGELFF | TGCAGCGTCGCGACAGGGGCCGGGGAGCTGTTTTTT